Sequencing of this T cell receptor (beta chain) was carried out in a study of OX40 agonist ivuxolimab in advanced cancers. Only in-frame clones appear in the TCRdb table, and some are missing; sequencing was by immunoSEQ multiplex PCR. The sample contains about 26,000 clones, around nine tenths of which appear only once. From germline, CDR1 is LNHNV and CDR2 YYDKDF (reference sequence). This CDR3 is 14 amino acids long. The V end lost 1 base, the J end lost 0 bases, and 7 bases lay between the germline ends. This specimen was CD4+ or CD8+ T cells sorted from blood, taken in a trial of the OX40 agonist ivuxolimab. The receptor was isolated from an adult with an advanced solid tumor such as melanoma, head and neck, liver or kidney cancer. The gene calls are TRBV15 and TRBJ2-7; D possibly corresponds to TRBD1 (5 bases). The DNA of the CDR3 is TGTGCCACCAGCAGAGTTGACAGCTCCTACGAGCAGTACTTC. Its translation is CATSRVDSSYEQYF. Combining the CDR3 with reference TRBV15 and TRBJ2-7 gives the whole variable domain DAMVIQNPRYQVTQFGKPVTLSCSQTLNHNVMYWYQQKSSQAPKLLFHYYDKDFNNEADTPDNFQSRRPNTSFCFLDIRSPGLGDTAMYLCATSRVDSSYEQYFGPGTRLTVT.